These 23 T cell receptor beta chains were all obtained from the same sample, sequenced in a study of post-analysis software for immune sequencing data. Carried by the TCR beta cDNA libraries were unique molecular identifiers. TCRdb ran MiXCR on the PCR reads and lists one entry per CDR3 protein. There are more than 450,000 distinct CDR3 sequences in the sample; around 31% occur only once, and around 6.1% lies in the top ten. Which antigens these TCRs recognize remains unknown. The study's findings and limits: TRBV5-6, TRBV5-1 and TRBV20-1 were among five TRBV segments more frequent in patients than controls.

The sequenced material came from blood. These receptors all stem from a girl aged 2-17 years with multiple sclerosis.

This clonotype has more than one count but fewer than ten. The chain combines TRBV15 with TRBJ2-4; no definite D call. In germline, CDR1 is LNHNV, CDR2 YYDKDF (reference sequence). The V end lost 0 bases, the J end lost 0 bases, and 9 bases lay between the germline ends. The CDR3 loop spans 16 amino acids. CDR3 loop: CATSRDRVEAKNIQYF. DNA for the CDR3: TGTGCCACCAGCAGAGATAGGGTGGAAGCCAAAAACATTCAGTACTTC.

This clonotype was found a few times. This rearrangement joins TRBV5-5 to TRBJ1-1; D may be TRBD1 (6 bases). This CDR3 spans 14 amino acids. The germline V gene has CDR1 SGHKS and CDR2 YYEKEE (reference sequence). V gave up 0 bases and J gave up 5 bases, with 11 bases separating them. This chain's CDR3 is CASSLDRVRTEAFF. The CDR3 coding sequence is TGTGCCAGCAGCTTGGACAGGGTAAGGACTGAAGCTTTCTTT. Full variable domain (outside the CDR3, taken from reference TRBV5-5 and TRBJ1-1): DAGVTQSPTHLIKTRGQQVTLRCSPISGHKSVSWYQQVLGQGPQFIFQYYEKEERGRGNFPDRFSARQFPNYSSELNVNALLLGDSALYLCASSLDRVRTEAFFGQGTRLTVV.

In this sample, this clonotype turned up a few times. The chain links TRBV5-1 to TRBJ1-2; D is ambiguous. Trimming cost V 4 bases and J 6 bases, with 13 bases left between them. The length of the CDR3 is 13 residues. CDR1 is SGHRS and CDR2 is YFSETQ in the germline V gene. CDR3 DNA: TGCGCCAGCAGCCGGGGTTCCCGCGATGGCTACACCTTC. Encoded protein: CASSRGSRDGYTF.

The chain couples TRBV20-1 to TRBJ1-2; 7 nucleotides align to TRBD1. Unmatched junction bases numbered 5, after V lost 4 bases and J lost 3 bases. The CDR3 runs 13 residues. Germline-derived CDR1 and CDR2 are DFQATT and SNEGSKA (reference sequence). For the CDR3, the DNA is TGCAGTGCTACCAGGGGGGATCACTATGGCTACACCTTC. Its protein is CSATRGDHYGYTF.

This clonotype was recorded a few times. The chain recombines TRBV7-9 with TRBJ2-5; TRBD2 matches at 10 bases. V lost 3 bases and J lost 1; bases outside the gene matches: 14. The CDR3 is made up of 19 amino acids. CDR1 SEHNR and CDR2 FQNEAQ come from the germline V gene (reference sequence). CDR3 in amino acids: CASSFTSTGASGGQETQYF. In nucleotides, the CDR3 is TGTGCCAGCAGCTTCACCTCCACCGGGGCTAGCGGGGGCCAAGAGACCCAGTACTTC.

This clonotype turned up a few times. The V call is TRBV6-5, the J call TRBJ2-3; 11 bases map to TRBD1. Germline CDR1 and CDR2: MNHEY and SVGAGI. Trimming took 6 bases from V and 2 from J; bases not matched to a gene: 7. This CDR3 has 16 residues. This chain's CDR3 is CASRRGTGGYTDTQYF. The CDR3, as DNA: TGTGCCAGCAGACGGGGGACAGGGGGGTACACAGATACGCAGTATTTT.

Only one count was recorded for this clonotype. The chain is built from TRBV29-1 and TRBJ2-3, with 9 bases lining up with TRBD1. The germline V gene encodes CDR1 SQVTM and CDR2 ANQGSEA. This CDR3 comprises 16 residues. Losses at the gene ends were 5 bases for V and 2 bases for J; bases not matched to a gene: 11. The CDR3: CSVITTTGGLTDTQYF. The CDR3 DNA sequence: TGCAGCGTTATCACTACGACAGGGGGACTCACAGATACGCAGTATTTT.

The rearrangement links TRBV18 to TRBJ2-1; D is perhaps TRBD1 (6 bases). Trimming cost V 5 bases and J 6 bases, with 8 bases left between them. The CDR3 spans 12 residues. Germline V CDR1 and CDR2: KGHSH, LQKENI. CDR3 region: CASSGQCNEQFF. The CDR3 DNA reads TGTGCCAGCTCAGGACAGTGCAATGAGCAGTTCTTC.

This clonotype showed up just a few times. The chain has TRBV5-1 and TRBJ2-5; D gene unclear. With the DNA end fitting TRBJ2-7 better, the J assignment may be wrong. The CDR3 loop spans 15 amino acids. The germline gives CDR1 SGHRS, CDR2 YFSETQ. In nucleotides, the CDR3 is TGCGCCAGCAAGTCTCAAGTTGACTTCCTTGGCGAGCAGTACTTC. Its protein product is CASKSQVDFLGEQYF.

This clonotype was detected a few times. The V gene is TRBV4-1, the J gene TRBJ1-1, with 7 positions matching TRBD1. This CDR3 comprises 14 residues. J gave up 4 bases and V 5 bases, and 7 bases lay outside the gene matches. Germline CDR1 is MGHRA and CDR2 is YSYEKL. CDR3 loop: CASSYSNRGTEAFF. For the CDR3, the DNA is TGCGCCAGCAGCTATAGTAACAGGGGCACTGAAGCTTTCTTT.

Comment on this clonotype: This may come from a read error, since a much larger clone is one base off. This chain uses TRBV6-5 with TRBJ2-7; TRBD1 aligns across 9 bases. The CDR3 runs 16 residues. CDR1 and CDR2 from the germline V gene are MNHEY and SVGAGI. CDR3 sequence reads: CAGSRRTGTGSYEQYF. The CDR3 region has the DNA TGTGCCGGCAGTCGCAGAACCGGGACAGGGTCCTACGAGCAGTACTTC.

V usage is TRBV5-1 and J usage is TRBJ2-5, with 7 bases that match TRBD2. CDR1 and CDR2 (germline): SGHRS, YFSETQ. This CDR3 is 15 amino acids long. After removal of 4 bases from V and 1 base from J, the junction contained 7 bases not matched to a gene. The CDR3 protein is CASSRSGASQETQYF. DNA for the CDR3: TGCGCCAGCAGCCGAAGCGGGGCATCCCAAGAGACCCAGTACTTC.

The J gene is TRBJ2-5, the V gene TRBV20-1, with TRBD2 as a possible D gene (5 bases). This CDR3 region has 14 residues. Per the germline V gene, CDR1 is DFQATT and CDR2 is SNEGSKA (reference sequence). V dropped 6 bases and J dropped 6 bases, with 20 bases sitting between them. The CDR3 nucleotides read TGCAGTGCCCTGACCGGGGTTACGGGAAAGACCCAGTACTTC. It encodes CSALTGVTGKTQYF.

This clonotype came up a few times. This sequence joins TRBV20-1 and TRBJ2-3; the D is unclear. CDR1 and CDR2 (germline): DFQATT, SNEGSKA (reference sequence). CDR3 length: 15 residues. Trimming stripped 5 bases from V and 2 bases from J, with 17 bases between. The CDR3: CSAPRASSATDTQYF. CDR3 nucleotides: TGCAGTGCTCCACGGGCCTCAAGTGCCACAGATACGCAGTATTTT.

This clonotype was recorded at least ten times. This chain connects TRBV29-1 to TRBJ1-2, with a tentative D call TRBD1 (5 bases). Germline values: CDR1 SQVTM, CDR2 ANQGSEA. The V end was cut by 3 bases, the J end by 4 bases, with 12 bases between. This CDR3 contains 13 residues. The CDR3 nucleotides are TGCAGCGTTGATGAGGGGACCTCCTATGGCTACACCTTC. Its protein is CSVDEGTSYGYTF. Full variable domain (rest looked up from reference TRBV29-1 and TRBJ1-2): SAVISQKPSRDICQRGTSLTIQCQVDSQVTMMFWYRQQPGQSLTLIATANQGSEATYESGFVIDKFPISRPNLTFSTLTVSNMSPEDSSIYLCSVDEGTSYGYTFGSGTRLTVV.

The gene calls are TRBV10-3 and TRBJ2-1; 7 bases map to TRBD1. Germline CDR1 ENHRY, CDR2 SYGVKD. The CDR3 has 15 amino acids. V shed 4 bases and J 3 bases; nucleotides not matched to a gene: 6. CDR3 sequence (DNA): TGTGCCATCAGTGGGACAGGAACTAGCTACAATGAGCAGTTCTTC. Translated: CAISGTGTSYNEQFF.

CDR3 amino acids: CASSLPTNSYNEQFF. The CDR3 bases are TGTGCCAGCAGCTTGCCCACTAACTCCTACAATGAGCAGTTCTTC. The chain is built from TRBV5-4 and TRBJ2-1; D gene uncertain. V was trimmed by 1 base and J by 0 bases, leaving 8 bases between them. This CDR3 has 15 amino acids. Germline values: CDR1 SGHNT, CDR2 YYREEE (reference sequence). Supplemented by reference TRBV5-4 and TRBJ2-1, the full variable domain reads ETGVTQSPTHLIKTRGQQVTLRCSSQSGHNTVSWYQQALGQGPQFIFQYYREEENGRGNFPPRFSGLQFPNYSSELNVNALELDDSALYLCASSLPTNSYNEQFFGPGTRLTVL.

The chain is built from TRBV6-5 and TRBJ1-6; 7 nucleotides match TRBD1. CDR3 length: 14 residues. V was clipped by 6 bases and J by 8 bases; unmatched bases: 7. Germline loops: CDR1 MNHEY, CDR2 SVGAGI. Here the CDR3 DNA reads TGTGCCAGCAGCCGATCAGGGGGATATTCACCCCTCCACTTT. Its protein is CASSRSGGYSPLHF.

CDR3 amino acids: CASSSGTWQETQYF. For the CDR3, the DNA is TGTGCCAGCAGCTCCGGGACTTGGCAAGAGACCCAGTACTTC. The rearrangement joins TRBV11-2 to TRBJ2-5; tentative D call: TRBD2 (6 bases). CDR3 size: 14 residues. In germline, CDR1 is SGHAT, CDR2 FQNNGV. Deletions cut 4 bases from V and 2 bases from J, with 11 bases between.

CDR3 in DNA: TGTGCCAGCAGTTTTAGGGCTGGGAACACTGAAGCTTTCTTT. It codes for CASSFRAGNTEAFF. This chain links TRBV28 with TRBJ1-1; D uncertain. Trimming removed 3 bases from V and 1 base from J, with 9 bases in between. This CDR3 spans 14 amino acids. Germline V gene lookup returns CDR1 MDHEN and CDR2 SYDVKM.

V usage is TRBV5-5 and J usage is TRBJ1-1; D possibly corresponds to TRBD1 (5 bases). Germline-derived CDR1 and CDR2 are SGHKS and YYEKEE (reference sequence). The V and J ends lost 8 bases and 2 bases respectively, with 10 bases between them. The CDR3 loop spans 12 amino acids. CDR3 DNA sequence: TGTGCCAGTTCCGGGACCAACACTGAAGCTTTCTTT. Its protein product is CASSGTNTEAFF.

This chain links TRBV10-3 with TRBJ2-7; D is tentatively TRBD1 or TRBD2 (5 bases each). V dropped 6 bases and J dropped 2 bases, with 11 bases sitting between them. Germline CDR1 and CDR2: ENHRY and SYGVKD. This CDR3 contains 13 residues. CDR3: CAISGDPAYEQYF. CDR3 nucleotide sequence: TGTGCCATCAGCGGGGACCCTGCCTACGAGCAGTACTTC.

The V and J genes are TRBV4-1 and TRBJ2-7; 7 positions match TRBD2. The CDR3 is 18 amino acids. With V trimmed by 0 bases and J by 0 bases, 11 bases remained unmatched. Per the germline V gene, CDR1 is MGHRA and CDR2 is YSYEKL. CDR3 in DNA: TGCGCCAGCAGCCAAGATCCCCCCGGGGGGAAGAGCTCCTACGAGCAGTACTTC. This sequence encodes CASSQDPPGGKSSYEQYF.